This T cell receptor beta chain was recorded in a study of blood T cell repertoires in COVID-19. Study summary: Samples of COVID-19 (acute and convalescent) were obtained from the United States, Italy and Spain.

The CDR3 totals 14 residues. Germline V gene lookup returns CDR1 SNHLY and CDR2 FYNNEI. The V and J ends lost 6 bases and 1 base respectively, with 9 bases between them. Repertoires were generated with immunoSEQ multiplex PCR, while TCRdb's copy carries only in-frame clones and drops some. Counted here are over 250,000 clones, roughly four fifths occurring once; the ten biggest clones make up over 9%. The source is a woman between 50 and 59 years old who had recovered from COVID-19. The chain links TRBV2 to TRBJ2-2; a weak D match, TRBD2 (6 bases). The specimen sequenced was peripheral blood. CDR3 loop: CASRERVNTGELFF. The CDR3 DNA reads TGTGCCAGCAGGGAGCGGGTGAACACCGGGGAGCTGTTTTTT. The entire variable domain, with the rest obtained from reference TRBV2 and TRBJ2-2, is as follows: EPEVTQTPSHQVTQMGQEVILRCVPISNHLYFYWYRQILGQKVEFLVSFYNNEISEKSEIFDDQFSVERPDGSNFTLKIRSTKLEDSAMYFCASRERVNTGELFFGEGSRLTVL.